The 17 T cell receptor beta chains presented below share a single source sample, sequenced in a study of spatial heterogeneity in lung cancer. Regarding time point: sample taken at primary tumor resection. TCRdb re-called the 5' RACE reads with MiXCR, one entry per CDR3 protein. The repertoire holds around 63,000 distinct CDR3 sequences, with approximately 6% as singletons. The sequencing here drew on PBMCs, taken at surgery. The receptors were gathered from a female donor with early-stage non-small cell lung cancer.

This clonotype was detected ten times or more. The chain uses TRBV7-3 and TRBJ1-1; D possibly corresponds to TRBD1 (6 bases). Trimming left V 2 bases short and J 3 bases short, with 10 bases between. The CDR3 has 14 amino acids. CDR1 is SGHTA and CDR2 is FQGTGA in the germline V gene. The CDR3 loop reads CASSLQGRDTEAFF. The CDR3, as DNA: TGTGCCAGCAGCTTACAGGGGCGGGACACTGAAGCTTTCTTT.

This clonotype was detected many times. The chain is built from TRBV7-2 and TRBJ2-1; 9 bases align to TRBD2. The J segment lost 0 bases and the V segment lost 7 bases, leaving 4 bases of the junction unmatched. The V gene's germline CDR1 is SGHTA and CDR2 FQGNSA. The CDR3 covers 15 residues. CDR3 in DNA: TGTGCCAGCAAACCTAGCGGGACCTCCTACAATGAGCAGTTCTTC. Its translation is CASKPSGTSYNEQFF.

This clonotype has a count of ten or more. This chain links TRBV7-9 with TRBJ2-7; D remains unclear. In germline, CDR1 is SEHNR, CDR2 FQNEAQ (reference sequence). CDR3 size: 19 residues. V lost 2 bases, J lost 3 bases, and 26 bases lay in between. CDR3 bases: TGTGCCAGCAGCTTACTTTGGGCCCCCGGAACAACAACAAACTACGAGCAGTACGTC. This encodes CASSLLWAPGTTTNYEQYV.

This clonotype has just a few counts. The chain employs TRBV21-1 and TRBJ2-1; TRBD1 is the table's D call and was not checked against the DNA. TRBV21-1 is a pseudogene. This CDR3 region has 16 residues. The CDR3, as DNA: TGTGCCAGCAGCCCCCTCGGACAGGGGGCCTTCCATGAGCAGTTCTTC. Translating gives CASSPLGQGAFHEQFF.

This clonotype has just a few counts. The V gene is TRBV5-6, the J gene TRBJ2-2; 10 bases map to TRBD2. Per the germline V gene, CDR1 is SGHDT and CDR2 is YYEEEE. The CDR3 totals 17 residues. With 3 bases clipped from V and 5 bases from J, the junction kept 10 bases outside the gene matches. In DNA form, the CDR3 reads TGTGCCAGCAGCTCGCTCCTAGCGGGAGAGCGGACCGGGGAGCTGTTTTTT. Translating it yields CASSSLLAGERTGELFF.

This clonotype was seen a handful of times. The CDR3 loop reads CASGQYYGYTF. In nucleotides, the CDR3 is TGTGCCAGCGGACAATACTATGGCTACACCTTC. The V gene is TRBV12-3 or TRBV12-4, the J gene TRBJ1-2, with D possibly TRBD1 on 5 matching bases. V lost 8 bases and J lost 3, with 7 bases in between. The CDR3 runs 11 residues.

This clonotype is categorized as medium-sized. The chain couples TRBV18 to TRBJ2-1; D possibly corresponds to TRBD2 (5 bases). The CDR3 extends over 14 amino acids. V was trimmed by 6 bases and J by 7 bases, leaving 16 bases between them. The germline V gene has CDR1 KGHSH and CDR2 LQKENI. The CDR3 nucleotides are TGTGCCAGCTCCGAGACTACCCCCGAGAATGAGCAGTTCTTC. It is translated as CASSETTPENEQFF.

The sample holds many counts of this clonotype. This sequence joins TRBV7-9 and TRBJ1-4; 7 bases align to TRBD1. The CDR3 spans 16 residues. The germline V gene encodes CDR1 SEHNR and CDR2 FQNEAQ (reference sequence). Losses at the gene ends were 5 bases for V and 7 bases for J; bases not matched to a gene: 13. In nucleotides, the CDR3 is TGTGCCAGCAGCATCCGCGACAGGGTAGAGAGTGAAAAACTGTTTTTT. As protein: CASSIRDRVESEKLFF.

This clonotype appeared a few times. This chain connects TRBV11-2 to TRBJ2-7; maybe TRBD2 (5 bases). Germline CDR1 and CDR2: SGHAT and FQNNGV. Deletions cut 5 bases from V and 8 bases from J, with 13 bases between. This CDR3 region has 12 residues. The CDR3 protein is CASSPPGNQQYF. The CDR3 DNA follows: TGTGCCAGCAGCCCGCCGGGGAACCAGCAGTACTTC.

The chain has TRBV12-3 or TRBV12-4 and TRBJ1-1; D is unresolved. V gave up 6 bases and J gave up 1 base, with 9 bases separating them. There are 13 residues in the CDR3. The CDR3 loop reads CASSPLTNTEAFF. In DNA, the CDR3 is TGTGCCAGCAGCCCCCTGACGAACACTGAAGCTTTCTTT.

The chain carries TRBV6-1 and TRBJ1-6; D uncertain. CDR3 length: 15 amino acids. CDR1 and CDR2 (germline): MNHNS, SASEGT. V lost 2 bases, J lost 3 bases, and 8 bases lay in between. Written as DNA, the CDR3 is TGTGCCAGCAGTGAACCACGGCTCTATAATTCACCCCTCCACTTT. Its protein product is CASSEPRLYNSPLHF.

This clonotype was observed at least ten times. The chain recombines TRBV6-5 with TRBJ1-2; TRBD1 is a possible D gene (6 bases). Between the trimmed V and J ends, which lost 2 bases and 5 bases, there was a span of 12 bases. CDR3 length: 14 residues. The germline CDR1 and CDR2 sequences are MNHEY and SVGAGI. As DNA, the CDR3 is TGTGCCAGCAGTTACGGACAGACTCCTTATGGCTACACCTTC. The encoded protein is CASSYGQTPYGYTF.

In this sample, this clonotype turned up many times. This chain joins TRBV7-3 and TRBJ2-1; D possibly corresponds to TRBD2 (5 bases). The CDR3 contains 14 residues. V lost 1 base and J lost 5, with 9 bases in between. Germline V CDR1 and CDR2: SGHTA, FQGTGA. CDR3 residues: CASSLIDGNNEQFF. The CDR3, as DNA: TGTGCCAGCAGCTTAATCGACGGGAACAATGAGCAGTTCTTC.

This clonotype has at least ten counts. The chain is built from TRBV12-3 or TRBV12-4 and TRBJ1-5, with TRBD1 matching 9 bases. CDR3 length: 15 residues. V was pared by 5 bases and J by 6 bases, with 8 bases of the junction left unmatched. CDR3 region: CASSLTGGRLQPQHF. The CDR3 DNA is TGTGCCAGCAGTCTAACAGGGGGCCGGCTTCAGCCCCAGCATTTT.

This chain connects TRBV21-1 to TRBJ2-4; TRBD2, the D gene given by the table, was not confirmed from the DNA. TRBV21-1 is classified as a pseudogene. The CDR3 length is 16 residues. The CDR3 is CASSRQNRAQEDIQYF. The CDR3, as DNA: TGTGCCAGCAGCAGACAAAACAGGGCCCAAGAAGACATTCAGTACTTC.

This clonotype was seen a few times. The V call is TRBV9, the J call TRBJ1-2; possibly TRBD1 for D (5 bases). Trimming left V 2 bases short and J 3 bases short, with 14 bases between. The CDR3 loop spans 15 amino acids. Germline CDR1 is SGDLS and CDR2 is YYNGEE. CDR3 region: CASSVEAGVYYGYTF. CDR3 coding DNA: TGTGCCAGCAGCGTGGAAGCGGGGGTGTACTATGGCTACACCTTC.

This rearrangement joins TRBV7-2 to TRBJ1-1, with D uncertain. CDR3 length: 16 residues. V was clipped by 5 bases and J by 4 bases, with 20 bases between them. Germline V gene sequence: CDR1 SGHTA, CDR2 FQGNSA. The CDR3 DNA sequence: TGTGCCAGCAGCACAGAAGGACGGTCGTTTGGCACTGAAGCTTTCTTT. It is translated as CASSTEGRSFGTEAFF.